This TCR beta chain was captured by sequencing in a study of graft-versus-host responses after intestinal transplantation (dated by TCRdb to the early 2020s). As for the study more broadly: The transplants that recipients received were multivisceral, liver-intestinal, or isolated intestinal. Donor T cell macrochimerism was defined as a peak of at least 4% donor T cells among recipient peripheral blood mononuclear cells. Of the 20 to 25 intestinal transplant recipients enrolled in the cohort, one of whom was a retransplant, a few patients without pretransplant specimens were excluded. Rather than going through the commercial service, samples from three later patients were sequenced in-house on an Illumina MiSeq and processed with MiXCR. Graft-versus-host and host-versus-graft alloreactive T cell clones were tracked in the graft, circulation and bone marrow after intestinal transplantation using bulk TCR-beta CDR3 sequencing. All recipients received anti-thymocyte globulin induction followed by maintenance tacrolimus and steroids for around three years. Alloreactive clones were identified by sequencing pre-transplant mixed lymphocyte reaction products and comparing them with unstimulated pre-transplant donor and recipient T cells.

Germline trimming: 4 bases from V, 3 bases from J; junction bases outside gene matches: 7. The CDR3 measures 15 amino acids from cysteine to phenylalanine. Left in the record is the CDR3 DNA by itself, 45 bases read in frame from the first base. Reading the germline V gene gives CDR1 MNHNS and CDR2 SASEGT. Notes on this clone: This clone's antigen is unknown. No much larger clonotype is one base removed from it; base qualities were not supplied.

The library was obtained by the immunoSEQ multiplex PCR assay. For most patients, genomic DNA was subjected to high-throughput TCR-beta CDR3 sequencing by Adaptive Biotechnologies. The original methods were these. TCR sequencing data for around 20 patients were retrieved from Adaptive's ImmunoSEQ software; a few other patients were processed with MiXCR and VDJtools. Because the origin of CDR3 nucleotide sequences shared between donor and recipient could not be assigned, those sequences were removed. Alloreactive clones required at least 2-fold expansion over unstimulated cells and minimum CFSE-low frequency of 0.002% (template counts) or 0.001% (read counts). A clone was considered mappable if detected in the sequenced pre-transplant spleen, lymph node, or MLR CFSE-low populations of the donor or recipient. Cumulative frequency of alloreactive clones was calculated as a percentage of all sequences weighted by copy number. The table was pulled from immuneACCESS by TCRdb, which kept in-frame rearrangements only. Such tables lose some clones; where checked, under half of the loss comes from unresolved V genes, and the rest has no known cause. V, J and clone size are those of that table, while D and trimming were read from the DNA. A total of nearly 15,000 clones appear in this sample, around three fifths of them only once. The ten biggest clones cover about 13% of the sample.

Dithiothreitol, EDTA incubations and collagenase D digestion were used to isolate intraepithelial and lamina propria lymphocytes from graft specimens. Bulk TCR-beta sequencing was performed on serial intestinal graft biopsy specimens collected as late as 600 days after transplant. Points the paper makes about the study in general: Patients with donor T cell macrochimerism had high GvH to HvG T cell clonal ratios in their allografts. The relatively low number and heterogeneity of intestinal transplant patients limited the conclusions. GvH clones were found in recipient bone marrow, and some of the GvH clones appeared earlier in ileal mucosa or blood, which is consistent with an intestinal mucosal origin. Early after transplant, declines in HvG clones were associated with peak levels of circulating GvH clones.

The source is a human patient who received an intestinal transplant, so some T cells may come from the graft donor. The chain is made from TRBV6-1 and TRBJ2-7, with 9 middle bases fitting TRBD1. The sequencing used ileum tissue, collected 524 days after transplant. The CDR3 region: CASSASTGGNYEQYF. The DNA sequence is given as TGTGCCAGCAGTGCTTCTACAGGGGGCAACTACGAGCAGTACTTC.